This passage covers 14 T cell receptor beta chains from one sample sequenced in a study of control samples from healthy donors and cancer patients. Profiled with immunoSEQ multiplex PCR; TCRdb holds only in-frame clones, not every one. In the table there are 75,000 to 100,000 clones, about 88% of which are singletons. The sample taken for sequencing was blood. These receptors originate from a woman aged 50 to 65 in good health.

The gene calls are TRBV28 and TRBJ1-2; 8 nucleotides match TRBD1. V gave up 2 bases and J gave up 8 bases; unmatched junction bases: 7. The CDR3 consists of 14 residues. Germline loops: CDR1 MDHEN, CDR2 SYDVKM. In nucleotides, the CDR3 is TGTGCCAGCAGTTTACCGGGACAGGTTTTGGGCTACACCTTC. Encoded protein: CASSLPGQVLGYTF.

This clone has only one observation. The V call is TRBV5-5, the J call TRBJ1-5; D not certain. V was clipped by 5 bases and J by 0 bases, with 21 bases between them. From germline, CDR1 is SGHKS and CDR2 YYEKEE (reference sequence). The CDR3 covers 18 residues. The CDR3: CASSPVAIMGYSNQPQHF. The CDR3 DNA follows: TGTGCCAGCAGTCCCGTTGCGATAATGGGTTATAGCAATCAGCCCCAGCATTTT. Together with reference TRBV5-5 and TRBJ1-5, the CDR3 gives the full variable domain: DAGVTQSPTHLIKTRGQQVTLRCSPISGHKSVSWYQQVLGQGPQFIFQYYEKEERGRGNFPDRFSARQFPNYSSELNVNALLLGDSALYLCASSPVAIMGYSNQPQHFGDGTRLSIL.

V and J are TRBV4-3 and TRBJ2-1; TRBD1 matches 9 bases. Germline lookup yields CDR1 LGHNA and CDR2 YSLEER. The CDR3 extends over 17 amino acids. V gave up 1 base and J gave up 4 bases; unmatched junction bases: 8. The CDR3 DNA follows: TGCGCCAGCAGCCAAGTGCAACCGGGACAGGGATACAATGAGCAGTTCTTC. Its protein is CASSQVQPGQGYNEQFF.

This sequence joins TRBV6-2 or TRBV6-3 and TRBJ2-7; a possible D gene is TRBD1 (6 bases). V dropped 3 bases and J dropped 2 bases, with 11 bases sitting between them. This CDR3 is 14 amino acids long. Germline lookup yields CDR1 MNHEY and CDR2 SVGEGT. The chain's CDR3 is CASSYNRAAYEQYF. Written as DNA, the CDR3 is TGTGCCAGCAGTTATAACAGGGCGGCCTACGAGCAGTACTTC.

The rearrangement links TRBV14 to TRBJ1-4, with a possible D match to TRBD1 (6 bases). CDR1 SGHDN and CDR2 FVKESK come from the germline V gene. The CDR3 extends over 15 amino acids. Trimming took 1 base from V and 6 from J, leaving 12 bases between them. The CDR3 DNA reads as TGTGCCAGCAGCCAAGTCTGGGGGGCGTATGAAAAACTGTTTTTT. Residues: CASSQVWGAYEKLFF.

The V gene is TRBV2, the J gene TRBJ1-2; D is undetermined. The CDR3 totals 15 residues. Trimming removed 7 bases from V and 6 bases from J, with 21 bases in between. Germline loops: CDR1 SNHLY, CDR2 FYNNEI. Written as DNA, the CDR3 is TGTGCCAGCACCCTGACCCGGGTCTTTATTCATGGCTACACCTTC. Protein sequence: CASTLTRVFIHGYTF. Full variable domain (rest looked up from reference TRBV2 and TRBJ1-2): EPEVTQTPSHQVTQMGQEVILRCVPISNHLYFYWYRQILGQKVEFLVSFYNNEISEKSEIFDDQFSVERPDGSNFTLKIRSTKLEDSAMYFCASTLTRVFIHGYTFGSGTRLTVV.

This chain joins TRBV19 and TRBJ1-1; D gene uncertain. Germline V gene lookup returns CDR1 LNHDA and CDR2 SQIVND (reference sequence). The CDR3 consists of 14 residues. The V and J ends lost 5 bases and 6 bases respectively, with 16 bases between them. CDR3 amino acids: CASSFSRREAEAFF. CDR3 nucleotides: TGTGCCAGTAGTTTCAGCAGGAGGGAGGCTGAAGCTTTCTTT.

DNA of the CDR3: TGTGCCAGCAGCCAATCAGGGACATGGGCTAACGAGCAGTACTTC. This codes for CASSQSGTWANEQYF. V is TRBV16 and J is TRBJ2-7; D possibly corresponds to TRBD1 (6 bases). Deletions cut 0 bases from V and 5 bases from J, with 14 bases between. Germline V gene sequence: CDR1 KGHSY, CDR2 FQNENV. This CDR3 region has 15 residues.

The chain links TRBV5-8 to TRBJ1-2, with 9 bases identical to TRBD1. This CDR3 spans 12 amino acids. V lost 5 bases to trimming and J lost 8 bases; unmatched junction nucleotides: 4. Germline CDR1 is SGHTS and CDR2 is YDEGEE. CDR3 residues: CASSGQGRGYTF. In DNA, the CDR3 is TGTGCCAGCAGTGGACAGGGGAGGGGCTACACCTTC.

The chain carries TRBV6-5 and TRBJ1-4; no definite D call. The length of the CDR3 is 15 residues. The germline V and J ends were trimmed by 6 bases and 2 bases, with 13 bases remaining between them. The V gene's germline CDR1 is MNHEY and CDR2 SVGAGI. In DNA form, the CDR3 reads TGTGCCAGCAGACGTAACTTCGGGACTAATGAAAAACTGTTTTTT. It codes for CASRRNFGTNEKLFF.

The gene calls are TRBV4-1 and TRBJ2-7; either TRBD1 or TRBD2 may supply D (6 bases each). V lost 6 bases and J lost 2, with 11 bases in between. CDR1 MGHRA and CDR2 YSYEKL come from the germline V gene. The length of the CDR3 is 13 residues. This CDR3 reads CASSRGPAYEQYF. CDR3 sequence (DNA): TGCGCCAGCAGTCGGGGGCCGGCCTACGAGCAGTACTTC.

Only one count was recorded for this clone. The V and J genes are TRBV7-2 and TRBJ2-7; the D is unclear. This CDR3 spans 17 amino acids. Trimming took off 0 bases at V and 5 bases at J, with 20 bases between the two ends. In germline, CDR1 is SGHTA, CDR2 FQGNSA. The DNA of the CDR3 is TGTGCCAGCAGCTTAGCGCAAGGTGCCTCGGGTCGAAACGAGCAGTACTTC. Amino acid sequence: CASSLAQGASGRNEQYF.

The CDR3: CASSQVGRADTQYF. In DNA, the CDR3 is TGTGCCAGCAGCCAAGTGGGGCGGGCAGATACGCAGTATTTT. The chain links TRBV4-2 to TRBJ2-3; possibly TRBD1 or TRBD2 for D (5 bases each). The CDR3 covers 14 residues. Germline CDR1 reads LGHNA; CDR2 reads YNFKEQ. The V end lost 1 base, the J end lost 4 bases, and 9 bases lay between the germline ends.

The CDR3 is CASSWRAGRDEQFF. The CDR3 coding sequence is TGTGCCAGCAGCTGGAGGGCAGGAAGGGATGAGCAGTTCTTC. J is TRBJ2-1 and V is TRBV5-5, with D possibly being TRBD2 (6 bases). CDR3 length: 14 residues. The germline V gene has CDR1 SGHKS and CDR2 YYEKEE (reference sequence). Trimming removed 3 bases at V and 8 bases at J, with 15 bases between.